The entry that follows covers one T cell receptor beta chain sequence. What it recognizes is unknown. The data originate from a study of tissue T cells after allogeneic stem cell transplantation. Here immunoSEQ multiplex PCR was the method, and the copy in TCRdb shows in-frame clones only, minus some. Here the sample spans roughly 30,000 clones, approximately 83% being singletons. From germline, CDR1 is PRHDT and CDR2 FYEKMQ (reference sequence). The CDR3 is 17 residues long. The V end was cut by 0 bases, the J end by 3 bases, with 14 bases between. Overall study findings and caveats: Blood and spleen captured only part of the tissue TCR repertoire.

The specimen was blood, collected before transplantation. The origin of this receptor is a woman aged 18 to 50 who later had graft-versus-host disease after an allogeneic stem cell transplant. The chain combines TRBV13 with TRBJ2-2, with D tentatively TRBD1 (6 bases). CDR3 nucleotides: TGTGCCAGCAGCTTAGGACCCGGACAGTCCTACACCGGGGAGCTGTTTTTT. Encoded protein: CASSLGPGQSYTGELFF.